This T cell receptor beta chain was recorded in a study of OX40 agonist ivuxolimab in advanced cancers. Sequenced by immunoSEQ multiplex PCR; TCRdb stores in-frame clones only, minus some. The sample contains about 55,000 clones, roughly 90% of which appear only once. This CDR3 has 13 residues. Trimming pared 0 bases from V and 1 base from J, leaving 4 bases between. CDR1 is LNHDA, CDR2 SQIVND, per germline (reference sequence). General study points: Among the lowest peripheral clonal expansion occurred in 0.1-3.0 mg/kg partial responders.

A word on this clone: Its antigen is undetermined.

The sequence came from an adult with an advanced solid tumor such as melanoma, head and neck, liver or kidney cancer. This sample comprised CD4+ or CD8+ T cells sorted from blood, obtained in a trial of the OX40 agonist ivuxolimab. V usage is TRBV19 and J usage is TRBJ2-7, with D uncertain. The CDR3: CASSIEGSYEQYF. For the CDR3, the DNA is TGTGCCAGTAGTATAGAAGGGTCCTACGAGCAGTACTTC.